These 2 T cell receptor beta chains share one sample of origin, sequenced in a study of technical replicates of blood from four donors. Here immunoSEQ multiplex PCR was the method, and the copy in TCRdb shows in-frame clones only, minus some. The data contain almost 70,000 clones, roughly 92% of them singletons. Sequencing was done on a sample of PBMCs. These receptors came from a human donor in good health. Some clones in this sample may be carry-over from other donors' samples.

CDR3 loop: CASSYSTTGRQETQYF. As DNA, the CDR3 is TGTGCCAGCAGTTACTCTACGACAGGAAGACAAGAGACCCAGTACTTC. The chain has TRBV6-6 and TRBJ2-5; a weak D match, TRBD1 (6 bases). Germline assignment: CDR1 MNHNY and CDR2 SVGAGI (reference sequence). The CDR3 consists of 16 residues. V lost 0 bases, J lost 2 bases, and 13 bases lay in between.

Only a few counts were recorded for this clone. This chain joins TRBV18 and TRBJ1-1; D is undetermined. The length of the CDR3 is 14 residues. The V end was cut by 2 bases, the J end by 7 bases, with 14 bases between. Germline CDR1 and CDR2: KGHSH and LQKENI. CDR3 sequence reads: CASSPSSESREAFF. Here the CDR3 DNA reads TGTGCCAGCTCACCAAGTAGCGAGTCCCGTGAAGCTTTCTTT.